This T cell receptor (beta chain) comes out of a study of T cells expressing NK-cell markers. Study summary: The authors derived TCR beta repertoires from sorted CD3+CD56+NKG2C+, CD3+CD56+NKG2C- and CD3+CD56-NKG2C+ T cells.

For this clonotype: Its antigen is not known.

This CDR3 comprises 13 residues. Per germline, CDR1 SGDLS and CDR2 YYNGEE. Overall study results and limits: The CD3+CD56-NKG2C+ fraction of a handful of donors was also led by these clonotypes.

UMIs accompanied the 5'RACE template switching by which TCR beta cDNA was made. Following a re-call of the 5' RACE reads, TCRdb has one entry per CDR3 protein and lacks DNA. The table for this sample gives 450,000 to 600,000 distinct CDR3 sequences. This chain connects TRBV9 to TRBJ2-5; TCRdb proposes TRBD1, but this gene call is untestable without DNA. Source material: blood T cells: a sorted CD56 or NKG2C T cell subset, CD4+ or CD8+ T cells, or bulk PBMC T cells (not recorded which). The TCR originated in a man between 18 and 29 years old in good health. CDR3 amino acids: CASSDQGAGTQYF.